This T cell receptor beta chain came from a study of shared clonotypes between healthy human individuals. Broader study findings: The naive CD4 repertoires of a handful of donors were compared, and approximately 5% of clonotypes were shared.

V was pared by 7 bases and J by 2 bases, with 12 bases between. CDR1 is MNHEY, CDR2 SMNVEV, per germline (reference sequence). The CDR3 spans 14 residues. Regarding this clone: The antigen is undetermined.

In the naive CD8 group, cells lacked CD45RO and were positively selected for CCR7, so terminally differentiated effector memory CD45RA+ cells were left out. TCRdb's table, derived via immunoSEQ multiplex PCR, lists solely in-frame clones and lacks some. The sample consists of about 680,000 clones, about 91% of them appearing once. V is TRBV27 and J is TRBJ1-5; D is uncertain. Sequenced input: naive CD8+ T cells sorted from blood. The receptor comes from a man aged 25-45 years in good health. As DNA, the CDR3 is TGTGCCAGCACACCTCACGGGGGCAATCAGCCCCAGCATTTT. It yields the protein CASTPHGGNQPQHF.